This TCR beta chain originates from a study of cytomegalovirus exposure and HLA in healthy donors (dated by TCRdb to between 2016 and 2019). General notes on the study: In an earlier analysis of some 550 of the donors, approximately 300 Gb of sequence data and 120 million or so unique TCR beta sequences from some 170 million T cells were reported. About 280 gigabases of sequencing data and around 85 million unique TCR sequences made up an early release that covered over 550 HLA-typed donors. Among the approximately 400 genotyped donors, around 81% belonged to the genetic ancestry cluster associated with self-reported Caucasian donors. The study was designed to test whether signatures of past pathogen exposure could be identified by cataloging public T cell receptors. Using immunosequencing, the study profiled T cell repertoires from about 610 subjects and related those repertoires to cytomegalovirus serostatus. In addition to the first cohort of 666 subjects, a separate validation cohort of around 110 different subjects was used. To predict cytomegalovirus infection status, the study combined high-throughput TCR immunosequencing, statistical association of individual TCRs with disease status, and machine learning. To study patterns of TCR occurrence, a later analysis re-analyzed previously published TCR beta repertoires from around 700 donors and added high-resolution HLA genotyping. Rather than using new phenotypic data, the later analysis identified candidate immune exposures from TCR beta sequences and from how often those sequences occurred across donors. In an earlier analysis of 587 of the donors, high-throughput TCR beta sequencing was used to judge whether each TCR beta V gene segment behaved as functional or pseudogenic. Donor age, sex, ethnicity and CMV serostatus were collected together with the repertoire data. Genome-wide SNP genotypes for about 60% of the roughly 700 donors were used in a later genetic analysis, which treated that subset as a discovery cohort. Every repertoire in the discovery cohort had been generated on one and the same sequencing platform. Both class I and class II loci were covered by HLA typing, at four-digit resolution. Typing coverage varied by locus: roughly 620-630 donors for A, B, C, DRB1 and DQB1; about 520 for DQA1; more than 600 for DPA1; 400 to 480 for DPB1. About 5 DR-DQ haplotypes were handled as single units for association and clustering, since linkage in the cohort was strong. Across about 370 genotyped donors of the cohort, an average of about 240,000 unique TCR beta nucleotide sequences per donor were sequenced, and 15% to 20% of those sequences were non-productive. Overall study outcomes, separate from this receptor: Linkage disequilibrium might explain the correlated functional status among segregating V segments, but an unknown experimental factor could not be excluded. Immune exposure information for the cohort was limited to CMV serostatus. Over 15 rarely observed V segments, including chromosome 9 orphons, were excluded from the earlier analysis of about 610 of the donors because counts were too low. A few of the identified cytomegalovirus-associated TCR beta chains were confirmed in vitro to be specific for cytomegalovirus antigens. Most CMV-associated TCR beta chains appeared to be HLA-restricted in a later analysis, and the HLA associations seemed to be driven largely by CMV exposure. An association between a missense DCLRE1C variant and V-gene and J-gene trimming of TCR beta chains was found in a later genetic analysis and replicated in an independent cohort. A total of fewer than 200 TCR beta chains were listed by the study as associated with cytomegalovirus. The sequencing pipeline was judged likely to have produced a cluster of highly shared sequence variants as a technical artifact. Compared with the roughly 670-donor mean, donors in an Asian-associated ancestry cluster had fewer N-insertions in productive TCRs, according to a later genetic analysis. Some IMGT-functional V segments, including TRBV6-2 and TRBV6-3, could not be distinguished by the 87-base-pair reads and were therefore excluded. Across donors, most TCR sequences were observed very rarely, whereas some public TCRs were present in many individuals. The cohort was sequenced for TCR beta chains only, and without alpha or paired-chain data the features that could be detected were limited. Because HLA typing was unavailable for some donors at each locus, only the typed subset was used in association tests. A further reported finding was that TCR beta sequences accurately predicted the HLA-A and HLA-B alleles for most subjects in the first cohort. In a later analysis, about 16,000 TCR beta sequences were associated with specific HLA alleles at a false discovery rate of 0.05. Roughly uniform sequencing depth across donors was assumed in presence/absence analyses, although this assumption may not hold. Assigning TCR associations to individual alleles was difficult when HLA alleles, especially DR and DQ, strongly co-occurred. An earlier analysis of some 560 of the donors showed that most TCR beta V segments appeared in productive rearrangements either about 87% or about 30% of the time, which broadly matched IMGT annotations. A later analysis reported that several top co-occurrence clusters appeared linked to parvovirus B19, influenza, CMV and Epstein-Barr virus. In a later analysis, HLA-associated TCR beta chains showed more clonal expansion and lower generation probabilities than non-associated chains that were equally common. The classifier was reported to diagnose cytomegalovirus status with high specificity and sensitivity in both the original cohort and the validation cohort. The authors suggested that the approach could potentially be generalized to other disease states and immunological phenotypes. A later analysis found that TCR association rates varied across HLA loci, with DRB1 alleles showing the most associated TCRs and HLA-C alleles the fewest.

A note on this clone: Its specific antigen is unknown. The sample holds no much larger clone one base away, and base qualities are not on file.

Preparation of the library involved the immunoSEQ multiplex PCR assay. For the multiplex PCR, a mixture combining 60 forward primers for TCR Vbeta segments and 13 reverse primers for TCR Jbeta segments was used. A multiplex PCR assay on genomic DNA amplified the CDR3 region of rearranged TCR beta genes. The Illumina HiSeq System was used to sequence the amplified TCR beta libraries as 87-base-pair reads. As for the original processing: Across the 700 or so repertoires, a later analysis counted 80 million or so unique TCR beta chains, some 11 million of which were shared by at least two donors. Raw reads were error-corrected and collapsed into unique sequences by a nearest-neighbor algorithm in which closely related sequences were merged to remove PCR and sequencing errors. CDR3 sequences were aligned to IMGT reference sequences to assign V, D and J gene segments. Each retained sequence needed at least a six-nucleotide match to both a V gene segment and a J gene segment. A rearrangement was called productive if the CDR3 had no stop codons and remained in frame with V and J, and every other rearrangement was called non-productive. CDR3 was defined by IMGT convention, running from the second conserved V-encoded cysteine to the conserved J-encoded phenylalanine. In an earlier analysis of around 540 of the donors, sequences lacking an unambiguous match to a single V gene segment were excluded. In an earlier analysis of 587 of the donors, V segments were called functional above 56.7% productive rearrangements and were called segregating when the between-donor standard deviation exceeded 5%. A statistical classification framework was built for diagnosing cytomegalovirus status from the catalog of TCR beta chain sequences. A later analysis assigned V and J genes by comparing TCR nucleotide sequences with IMGT/GENE-DB human TR gene sequences. The TCRdist pipeline was used in a later analysis to assign CDR3 sequences and most-parsimonious VDJ recombination scenarios. In a later analysis, each TCR beta chain was defined by its CDR3 amino acid sequence together with its V-gene family, and reads lacking a unique V-gene family were excluded. As a way to deal with suspected cross-contamination and a sequencing artifact, a later analysis dropped 450 to 600 nucleotide sequences that were highly shared and had low generation probability. For each public chain, a later analysis derived a clonal expansion index from normalized ranks of inferred template counts within each repertoire. A later analysis computed generation probabilities with a VDJ recombination model fitted to out-of-frame rearrangements, and checked the results against IGoR. Hypergeometric tests were used in a later analysis to score TCR-TCR, TCR-HLA and TCR-CMV co-occurrence, with a repertoire-size bias correction applied to the TCR pairs. To estimate false discovery rates, a later analysis permuted the HLA or CMV assignments 20 times. In a later analysis, co-occurring TCRs were grouped with DBSCAN, and TCRdist sequence similarity was added when clustering was performed within HLA-allele-positive subsets. Co-occurrence clustering excluded repertoires with fewer than 30,000 or more than 120,000 public chains, plus five with anomalous nucleotide sharing. TCRdb provides this immuneACCESS table in a form limited to in-frame rearrangements. Some clones are lacking; in checked studies, under half of them reflect an unresolved V gene, and why the rest are absent is not known. From that table come the V and J calls and clone size; the DNA was used to work out D and trimming. This sample is represented by about 160,000 clones; about four fifths of them were singletons. Jointly, the top ten make up approximately 8% of the sample.

The cohort comprised 550 to 700 healthy bone marrow donors. Cohort members were all nominally healthy when sampled, although unrecorded immune exposures were likely present. The donor tested CMV seropositive, placing the donor among the approximately 290 seropositive members of the cohort. Every donor gave a peripheral blood sample, and the peripheral blood mononuclear cells from that sample were used for TCR beta sequencing. The Qiagen DNeasy Blood Extraction Kit was used to extract genomic DNA from the blood cell samples. CDR1 and CDR2 (SGHNT, YYREEE) derive from the germline V gene (reference sequence). The CDR3 measures 16 amino acids from cysteine to phenylalanine. The only DNA kept is the CDR3, 48 bases in frame from the first base. A distance of 10 bases separates the germline ends of V and J, which lose 0 bases and 0 bases respectively.

This chain is built from TRBV5-4 and TRBJ2-1; the best D guess is TRBD2, with 5 bases matching. This TCR derives from a male donor in good health and CMV-seropositive. The sequenced sample was PBMCs. The nucleotide sequence is given as TGTGCCAGCAGCTTGGCCGGGATCAGCTCCTACAATGAGCAGTTCTTC. This gives the protein CASSLAGISSYNEQFF.